The clone carrying this TCR beta chain was counted ten times or more. The antigen is unknown. This CDR3 has 15 amino acids. Germline lookup yields CDR1 MNHEY and CDR2 SVGAGI. Deletions cut 5 bases from V and 3 bases from J, with 13 bases between. Researchers prepared the TCRbeta library using unique molecular identifiers, the study reports. TCRdb analysed the PCR reads with MiXCR anew, one entry per CDR3 protein. The sample contains about a million distinct CDR3 sequences, about 31% of which appear only once. The sample belongs to a study of T-cell reconstitution after alpha-beta-depleted transplantation in children. General observations from the study: Where some patients showed high TCRbeta diversity at day 60, it came from recipient T cells and thymic progenitors that had survived. T-cell counts and diversity at one year post-transplant came mainly from newly produced T cells.

This sample comprised PBMCs, mostly from graft donor cells, obtained 360 days after TCRalphabeta/CD19-depleted stem cell transplant. This TCR came from a boy under three years old who had a stem cell transplant for SCID, so the T cells may come from the graft donor. The chain is built from TRBV6-5 and TRBJ2-2, with unresolved D. The CDR3 sequence is CASSIGFTDTGELFF. The CDR3 coding sequence is TGTGCCAGCAGTATCGGATTTACGGACACCGGGGAGCTGTTTTTT.